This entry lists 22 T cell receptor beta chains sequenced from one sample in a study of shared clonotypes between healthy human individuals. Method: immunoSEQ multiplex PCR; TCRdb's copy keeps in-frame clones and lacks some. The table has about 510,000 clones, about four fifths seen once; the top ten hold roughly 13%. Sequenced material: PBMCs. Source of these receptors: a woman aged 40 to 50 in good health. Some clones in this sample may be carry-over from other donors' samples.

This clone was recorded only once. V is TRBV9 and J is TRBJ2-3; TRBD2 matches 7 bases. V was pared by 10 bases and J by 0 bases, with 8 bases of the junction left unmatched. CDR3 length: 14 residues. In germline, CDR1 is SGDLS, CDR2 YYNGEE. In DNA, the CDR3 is TGTGCCCATGGGGCTAGCGGAAGCACAGATACGCAGTATTTT. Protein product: CAHGASGSTDTQYF.

In DNA form, the CDR3 reads TGTGCCAGCAGCTTTCTGACAGGGAGGCCCTACAATGAGCAGTTCTTC. Translation gives CASSFLTGRPYNEQFF. This chain connects TRBV5-6 to TRBJ2-1; a possible D gene is TRBD1 (7 bases). The CDR3 length is 16 residues. Trimming took off 2 bases at V and 2 bases at J, with 14 bases between the two ends. CDR1 and CDR2 (germline): SGHDT, YYEEEE.

CDR3 in DNA: TGTGCCAGCAGTGACAGGGTCTCGTCACCCCTCCACTTT. Encoded protein: CASSDRVSSPLHF. The J gene is TRBJ1-6, the V gene TRBV27; 7 nucleotides agree with TRBD1. V lost 5 bases and J lost 10; bases outside the gene matches: 5. The CDR3 length is 13 residues. CDR1 and CDR2 (germline): MNHEY, SMNVEV (reference sequence).

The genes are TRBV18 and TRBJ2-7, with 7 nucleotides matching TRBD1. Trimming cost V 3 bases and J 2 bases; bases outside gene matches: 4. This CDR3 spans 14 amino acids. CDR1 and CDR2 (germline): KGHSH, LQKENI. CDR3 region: CASSPGQAPYEQYF. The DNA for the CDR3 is TGTGCCAGCTCACCCGGACAGGCGCCCTACGAGCAGTACTTC. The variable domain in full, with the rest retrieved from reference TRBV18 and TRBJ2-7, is NAGVMQNPRHLVRRRGQEARLRCSPMKGHSHVYWYRQLPEEGLKFMVYLQKENIIDESGMPKERFSAEFPKEGPSILRIQQVVRGDSAAYFCASSPGQAPYEQYFGPGTRLTVT.

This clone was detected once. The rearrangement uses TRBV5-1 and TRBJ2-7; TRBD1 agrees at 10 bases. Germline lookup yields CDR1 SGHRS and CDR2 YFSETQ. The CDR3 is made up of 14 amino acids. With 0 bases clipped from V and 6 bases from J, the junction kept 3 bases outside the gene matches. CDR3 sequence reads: CASSLVGQGTEQYF. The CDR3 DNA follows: TGCGCCAGCAGCTTGGTGGGACAGGGGACCGAGCAGTACTTC.

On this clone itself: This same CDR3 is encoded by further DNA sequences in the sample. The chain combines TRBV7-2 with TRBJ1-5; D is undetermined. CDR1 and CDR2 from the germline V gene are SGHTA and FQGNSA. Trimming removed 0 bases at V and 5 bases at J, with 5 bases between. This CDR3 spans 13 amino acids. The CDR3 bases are TGTGCCAGCAGCTTAGCGGGAGATCAGCCCCAGCATTTT. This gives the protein CASSLAGDQPQHF.

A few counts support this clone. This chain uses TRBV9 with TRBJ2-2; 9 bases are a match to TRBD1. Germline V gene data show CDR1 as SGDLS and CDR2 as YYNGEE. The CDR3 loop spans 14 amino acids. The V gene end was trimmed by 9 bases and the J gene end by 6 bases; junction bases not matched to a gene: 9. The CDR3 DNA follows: TGTGCCACCGGACAGGGGCCTTCCCCCGGGGAGCTGTTTTTT. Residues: CATGQGPSPGELFF.

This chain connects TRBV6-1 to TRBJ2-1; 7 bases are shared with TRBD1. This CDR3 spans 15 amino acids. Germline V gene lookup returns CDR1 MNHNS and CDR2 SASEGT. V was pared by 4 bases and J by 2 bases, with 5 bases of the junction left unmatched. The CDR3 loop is CASSGTQGAYNEQFF. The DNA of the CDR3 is TGTGCCAGCAGTGGAACTCAGGGGGCCTACAATGAGCAGTTCTTC.

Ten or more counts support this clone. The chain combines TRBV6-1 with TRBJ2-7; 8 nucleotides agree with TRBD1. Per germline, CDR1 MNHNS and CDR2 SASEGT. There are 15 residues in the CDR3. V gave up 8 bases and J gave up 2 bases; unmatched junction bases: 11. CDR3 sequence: CASRDPGQDTYEQYF. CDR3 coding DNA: TGTGCCAGCCGAGATCCGGGACAGGACACCTACGAGCAGTACTTC.

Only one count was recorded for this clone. In DNA form, the CDR3 reads TGTGCCAGTCTTTCCAGGTTCTCCTCTGGGGCCAACGTCCTGACTTTC. It translates to CASLSRFSSGANVLTF. The V gene is TRBV19, the J gene TRBJ2-6; D uncertain. Germline CDR1 reads LNHDA; CDR2 reads SQIVND (reference sequence). The CDR3 has 16 amino acids. Deletions cut 8 bases from V and 0 bases from J, with 14 bases between. The full variable domain, completed using reference TRBV19 and TRBJ2-6, is DGGITQSPKYLFRKEGQNVTLSCEQNLNHDAMYWYRQDPGQGLRLIYYSQIVNDFQKGDIAEGYSVSREKKESFPLTVTSAQKNPTAFYLCASLSRFSSGANVLTFGAGSRLTVL.

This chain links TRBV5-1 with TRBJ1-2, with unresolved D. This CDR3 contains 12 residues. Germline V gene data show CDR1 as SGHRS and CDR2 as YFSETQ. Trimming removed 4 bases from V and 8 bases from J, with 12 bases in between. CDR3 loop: CASSEGEGGYTF. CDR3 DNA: TGCGCCAGCAGCGAAGGAGAAGGCGGCTACACCTTC. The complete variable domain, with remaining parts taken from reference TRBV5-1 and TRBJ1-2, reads KAGVTQTPRYLIKTRGQQVTLSCSPISGHRSVSWYQQTPGQGLQFLFEYFSETQRNKGNFPGRFSGRQFSNSRSEMNVSTLELGDSALYLCASSEGEGGYTFGSGTRLTVV.

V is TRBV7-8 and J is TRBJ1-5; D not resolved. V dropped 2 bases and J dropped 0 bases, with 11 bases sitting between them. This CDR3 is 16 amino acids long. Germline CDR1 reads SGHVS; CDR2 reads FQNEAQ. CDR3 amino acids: CASSLNNVDSNQPQHF. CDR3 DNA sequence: TGTGCCAGCAGCTTAAACAATGTGGATAGCAATCAGCCCCAGCATTTT.

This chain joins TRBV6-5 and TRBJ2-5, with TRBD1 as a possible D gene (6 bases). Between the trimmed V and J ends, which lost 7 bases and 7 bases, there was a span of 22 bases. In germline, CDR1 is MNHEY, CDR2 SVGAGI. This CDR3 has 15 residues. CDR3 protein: CASTPTSQGYGTQYF. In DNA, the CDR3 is TGTGCCAGCACCCCGACCAGTCAGGGGTACGGGACCCAGTACTTC.

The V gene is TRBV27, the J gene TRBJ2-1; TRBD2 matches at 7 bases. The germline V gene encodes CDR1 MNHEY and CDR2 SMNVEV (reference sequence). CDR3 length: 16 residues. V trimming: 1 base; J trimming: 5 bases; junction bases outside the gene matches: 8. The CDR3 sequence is CASSLWEGRLDNEQFF. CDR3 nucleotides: TGTGCCAGCAGTTTATGGGAGGGACGACTAGACAATGAGCAGTTCTTC.

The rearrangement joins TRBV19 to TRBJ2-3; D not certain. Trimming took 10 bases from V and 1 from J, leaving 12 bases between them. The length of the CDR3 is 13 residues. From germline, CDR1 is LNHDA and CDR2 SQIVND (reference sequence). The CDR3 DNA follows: TGTGCCACAATAGCTGCCCGCACAGATACGCAGTATTTT. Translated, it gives CATIAARTDTQYF.

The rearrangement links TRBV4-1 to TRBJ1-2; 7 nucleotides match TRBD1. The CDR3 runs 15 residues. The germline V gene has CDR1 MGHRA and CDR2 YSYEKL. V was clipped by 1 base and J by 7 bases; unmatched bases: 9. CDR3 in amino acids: CASSQVTGALSGYTF. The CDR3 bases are TGCGCCAGCAGCCAAGTTACAGGGGCCCTTAGTGGCTACACCTTC.

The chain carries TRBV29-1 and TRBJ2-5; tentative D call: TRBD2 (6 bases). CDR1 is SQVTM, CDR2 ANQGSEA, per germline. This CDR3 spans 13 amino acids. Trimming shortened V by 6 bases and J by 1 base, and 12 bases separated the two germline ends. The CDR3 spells CSVRRGFQETQYF. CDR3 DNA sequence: TGCAGCGTCCGCCGGGGGTTCCAAGAGACCCAGTACTTC.

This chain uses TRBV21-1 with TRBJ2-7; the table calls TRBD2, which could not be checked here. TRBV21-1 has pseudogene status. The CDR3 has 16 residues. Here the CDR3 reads CASGVRRLSGPYEQYF. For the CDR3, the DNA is TGTGCCAGCGGGGTGCGCCGCCTTAGCGGACCCTACGAGCAGTACTTC.

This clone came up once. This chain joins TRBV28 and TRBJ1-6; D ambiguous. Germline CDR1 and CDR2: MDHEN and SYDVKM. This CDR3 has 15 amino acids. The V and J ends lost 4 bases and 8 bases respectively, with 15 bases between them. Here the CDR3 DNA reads TGTGCCAGCAGTTCCCGGAGGGCGGTCTATTCACCCCTCCACTTT. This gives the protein CASSSRRAVYSPLHF. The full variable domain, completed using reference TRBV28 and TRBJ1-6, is DVKVTQSSRYLVKRTGEKVFLECVQDMDHENMFWYRQDPGLGLRLIYFSYDVKMKEKGDIPEGYSVSREKKERFSLILESASTNQTSMYLCASSSRRAVYSPLHFGNGTRLTVT.

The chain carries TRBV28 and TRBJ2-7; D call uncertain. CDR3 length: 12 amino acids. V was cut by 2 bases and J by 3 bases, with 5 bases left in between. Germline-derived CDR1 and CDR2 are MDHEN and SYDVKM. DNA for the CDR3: TGTGCCAGCAGTTTACCCAGCTACGAGCAGTACTTC. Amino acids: CASSLPSYEQYF.

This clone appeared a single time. DNA for the CDR3: TGTGCCAGCAGCACTATTACCGGGGGGAACACTGAAGCTTTCTTT. This translates into CASSTITGGNTEAFF. The V call is TRBV7-2, the J call TRBJ1-1; D is possibly TRBD1 (5 bases). V lost 5 bases and J 1 base, leaving 14 bases between the germline ends. Germline V gene lookup returns CDR1 SGHTA and CDR2 FQGNSA. The CDR3 has 15 amino acids.

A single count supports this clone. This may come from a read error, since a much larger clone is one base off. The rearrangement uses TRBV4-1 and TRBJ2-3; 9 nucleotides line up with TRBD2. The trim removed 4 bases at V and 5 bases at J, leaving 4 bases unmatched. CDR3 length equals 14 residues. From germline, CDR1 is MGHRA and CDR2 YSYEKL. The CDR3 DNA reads TGCGCCAGCAGCCCTAGCGGGAAGGGAGATACGCAGTATTTT. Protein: CASSPSGKGDTQYF.